This entry lists 6 T cell receptor beta chains sequenced from one sample in a study of blood T cells in healthy people across ages. It was with a sample-barcoded 5' primer and a J-beta primer mix that a second PCR of about 6 to 12 cycles was run. MiXCR was run by TCRdb on the 5' RACE reads, yielding one entry per CDR3 protein. The data contain over 950,000 distinct CDR3 sequences, around two fifths of them singletons. The sample consisted of blood. Every receptor here comes from a young man in good health.

V gene TRBV18 combines with J gene TRBJ2-3, with D unresolved. The CDR3 consists of 15 residues. The V and J ends lost 8 bases and 1 base respectively, with 16 bases between them. The germline V gene has CDR1 KGHSH and CDR2 LQKENI. DNA for the CDR3: TGTGCCAGCAGCCCCCTCCCGGGCGGCACAGATACGCAGTATTTT. It codes for CASSPLPGGTDTQYF.

The chain joins TRBV27 to TRBJ2-5; D uncertain. V was pared by 7 bases and J by 5 bases, with 47 bases between. Germline V gene sequence: CDR1 MNHEY, CDR2 SMNVEV (reference sequence). This CDR3 comprises 24 residues. Written as DNA, the CDR3 is TGTGCCAGCACCATAAAACGGGTTATCCCGTCAACGCAGCGTCTTGACCCCGGTTGGGAGACCCAGTACTTC. The encoded protein is CASTIKRVIPSTQRLDPGWETQYF.

The rearrangement joins TRBV28 to TRBJ2-5; D is possibly TRBD1 or TRBD2 (5 bases each). The CDR3 has 13 amino acids. V lost 5 bases, J lost 6 bases, and 13 bases lay in between. Looked up from germline, CDR1 is MDHEN and CDR2 is SYDVKM. CDR3 DNA: TGTGCCAGCAGTGTATCAGGGAGCCAGACCCAGTACTTC. Encoded protein: CASSVSGSQTQYF.

V is TRBV4-1 and J is TRBJ2-1, with unresolved D. The germline V gene has CDR1 MGHRA and CDR2 YSYEKL. V lost 1 base and J 5 bases, leaving 15 bases between the germline ends. The length of the CDR3 is 16 residues. The chain's CDR3 is CASSQVWGKVDNEQFF. The CDR3 DNA reads TGCGCCAGCAGCCAAGTGTGGGGAAAGGTCGACAATGAGCAGTTCTTC.

This clonotype was recorded at least ten times. The rearrangement links TRBV7-2 to TRBJ2-3; a weak D match, TRBD2 (5 bases). Between the trimmed V and J ends, which lost 2 bases and 5 bases, there was a span of 8 bases. The CDR3 spans 13 residues. Germline V gives CDR1 SGHTA, CDR2 FQGNSA. The CDR3 sequence is CASSLNAGDTQYF. The DNA of the CDR3 is TGTGCCAGCAGCTTAAATGCGGGAGATACGCAGTATTTT.

This clonotype was counted only a few times. J is TRBJ1-1 and V is TRBV4-3; D is unresolved. Trimming removed 4 bases from V and 8 bases from J, with 14 bases in between. The CDR3 sequence is 13 residues long. Germline loops: CDR1 LGHNA, CDR2 YSLEER. This CDR3 is CASSRGNTFEAFF. The CDR3 DNA reads as TGCGCCAGCAGCCGAGGGAACACATTCGAAGCTTTCTTT.